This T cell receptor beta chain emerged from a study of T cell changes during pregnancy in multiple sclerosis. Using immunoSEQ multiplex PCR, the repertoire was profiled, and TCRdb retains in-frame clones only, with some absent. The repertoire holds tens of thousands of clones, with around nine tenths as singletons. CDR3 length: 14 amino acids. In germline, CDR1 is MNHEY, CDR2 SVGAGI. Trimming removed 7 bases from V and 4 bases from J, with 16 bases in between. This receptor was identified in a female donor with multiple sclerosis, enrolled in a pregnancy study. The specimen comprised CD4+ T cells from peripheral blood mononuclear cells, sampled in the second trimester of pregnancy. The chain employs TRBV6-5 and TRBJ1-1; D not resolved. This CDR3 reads CASTSGGSGTEAFF. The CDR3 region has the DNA TGTGCCAGCACCTCGGGAGGATCCGGCACTGAAGCTTTCTTT.